Below are 18 T cell receptor beta chains sequenced from a single sample in a study of response to subunit inactivated influenza vaccine. From the RT-PCR reads, TCRdb called clonotypes with MiXCR, one entry per CDR3 protein. The sample yields 650,000 to 800,000 distinct CDR3 sequences, 11% to 15% seen once. The input for sequencing was PBMCs from blood, taken approximately 15 days before vaccination. The receptors were sampled from a man in his fifties or sixties who received an inactivated influenza vaccine.

This clonotype was observed a few times. J is TRBJ2-7 and V is TRBV27, with a weak D call TRBD2 (6 bases). CDR1 is MNHEY, CDR2 SMNVEV, per germline (reference sequence). V lost 4 bases to trimming and J lost 7 bases, with 23 bases between them. CDR3 size: 16 residues. Written as DNA, the CDR3 is TGTGCCAGCAGTTCCTCCCTCGCGGGACGACGGGGAGAGCAGTACTTC. It translates to CASSSSLAGRRGEQYF.

This clonotype was seen more than once but under ten times. The genes are TRBV4-3 and TRBJ2-7; 12 nucleotides agree with TRBD2. CDR1 is LGHNA and CDR2 is YSLEER in the germline V gene. The trim removed 4 bases at V and 5 bases at J, leaving 6 bases unmatched. The CDR3 extends over 15 amino acids. CDR3 residues: CASSLSSGRAHEQYF. Written as DNA, the CDR3 is TGCGCCAGCAGCCTTTCTAGCGGGAGGGCGCACGAGCAGTACTTC.

The rearrangement joins TRBV6-2 or TRBV6-3 to TRBJ2-3, with no clear D. Germline V CDR1 and CDR2: MNHEY, SVGEGT. V was clipped by 2 bases and J by 3 bases, with 9 bases between them. The CDR3 contains 14 residues. CDR3 in DNA: TGTGCCAGCAGTTACACGTGTACTACAGATACGCAGTATTTT. Amino acids: CASSYTCTTDTQYF.

This clonotype showed up just a few times. The chain has TRBV27 and TRBJ2-1; 11 bases map to TRBD2. The CDR3 sequence is 17 residues long. Germline CDR1 reads MNHEY; CDR2 reads SMNVEV (reference sequence). The V gene end was trimmed by 2 bases and the J gene end by 8 bases; junction bases not matched to a gene: 11. CDR3 sequence: CASSLLAGGLFIDEQFF. As DNA, the CDR3 is TGTGCCAGCAGTTTACTAGCGGGAGGTCTGTTTATCGATGAGCAGTTCTTC.

This clonotype has only a few counts. The chain uses TRBV6-5 and TRBJ2-5; 10 bases align to TRBD2. J was trimmed by 4 bases and V by 6 bases; bases with no gene match: 8. From germline, CDR1 is MNHEY and CDR2 SVGAGI. This CDR3 spans 15 amino acids. CDR3 coding DNA: TGTGCCAGCAGCTATCTAGCGGGAGCTCGAGAGACCCAGTACTTC. Translating gives CASSYLAGARETQYF.

This clonotype was counted a few times. CDR3 bases: TGTGCCAGCTCACAAGGGACTTCTCCCCTAGGGAACACTGAAGCTTTCTTT. It specifies CASSQGTSPLGNTEAFF. The rearrangement uses TRBV18 and TRBJ1-1, with D tentatively TRBD1 (5 bases). Germline-derived CDR1 and CDR2 are KGHSH and LQKENI. The CDR3 totals 17 residues. Trimming pared 4 bases from V and 1 base from J, leaving 19 bases between.

This clonotype has just a few counts. J is TRBJ1-6 and V is TRBV12-3 or TRBV12-4, with D perhaps matching TRBD1 (6 bases). V lost 4 bases, J lost 5 bases, and 9 bases lay in between. The CDR3 spans 14 residues. The CDR3: CASSSQGHNSPLHF. CDR3 bases: TGTGCCAGCAGTTCACAGGGCCATAATTCACCCCTCCACTTT.

This clonotype has only a few counts. The chain carries TRBV18 and TRBJ2-5; unclear D gene. CDR1 is KGHSH and CDR2 is LQKENI in the germline V gene. The CDR3 is 14 amino acids. V was clipped by 3 bases and J by 5 bases, with 13 bases between them. CDR3 protein: CASSPPPTGETQYF. In DNA, the CDR3 is TGTGCCAGCTCACCCCCTCCAACGGGTGAGACCCAGTACTTC. The full variable domain, with the rest looked up from reference TRBV18 and TRBJ2-5, is NAGVMQNPRHLVRRRGQEARLRCSPMKGHSHVYWYRQLPEEGLKFMVYLQKENIIDESGMPKERFSAEFPKEGPSILRIQQVVRGDSAAYFCASSPPPTGETQYFGPGTRLLVL.

This clonotype was seen a few times. The V gene is TRBV28, the J gene TRBJ2-7, with unresolved D. CDR1 is MDHEN and CDR2 is SYDVKM in the germline V gene. Trimming took off 8 bases at V and 4 bases at J, with 21 bases between the two ends. This CDR3 is 15 amino acids long. CDR3 nucleotides: TGTGCCAGCTCGCTGCAAATGGGTATCCTTTACGAGCAGTACTTC. It codes for CASSLQMGILYEQYF.

This clonotype was found a few times. This chain joins TRBV6-1 and TRBJ1-3, with 9 bases that match TRBD1. The CDR3 contains 14 residues. The trim removed 6 bases at V and 4 bases at J, leaving 4 bases unmatched. Germline CDR1 and CDR2: MNHNS and SASEGT. CDR3 sequence: CASRMDRGGNTIYF. The CDR3, as DNA: TGTGCCAGCAGGATGGACAGGGGAGGAAACACCATATATTTT.

The chain has TRBV7-9 and TRBJ2-3; the D gene is possibly TRBD1 (6 bases). The germline V gene has CDR1 SEHNR and CDR2 FQNEAQ (reference sequence). This CDR3 has 17 residues. V was shortened by 5 bases and J by 3 bases, with 21 bases between the two germline ends. The CDR3 DNA reads TGTGCCAGCAGCCCGCTAACAGGGAAAGAGGGTACAGATACGCAGTATTTT. Protein product: CASSPLTGKEGTDTQYF.

A few counts support this clonotype. The chain links TRBV6-1 to TRBJ2-3; 9 positions agree with TRBD1. V dropped 8 bases and J dropped 6; count of bases not matched to a gene: 9. Germline CDR1 is MNHNS and CDR2 is SASEGT. The CDR3 sequence is 14 residues long. The DNA of the CDR3 is TGTGCCAGCCTCAAGGGACAGGGCGGGGATACGCAGTATTTT. The encoded protein is CASLKGQGGDTQYF.

This clonotype was found many times. The chain joins TRBV7-2 to TRBJ2-7; perhaps TRBD1 as D (5 bases). The CDR3 is 15 residues long. Germline values: CDR1 SGHTA, CDR2 FQGNSA. Trimming left V 5 bases short and J 4 bases short, with 18 bases between. CDR3 loop: CASSPSSGIIYEQYF. The CDR3 coding sequence is TGTGCCAGCAGCCCCAGCTCAGGGATTATTTACGAGCAGTACTTC. Full variable domain (outside the CDR3, taken from reference TRBV7-2 and TRBJ2-7): GAGVSQSPSNKVTEKGKDVELRCDPISGHTALYWYRQSLGQGLEFLIYFQGNSAPDKSGLPSDRFSAERTGGSVSTLTIQRTQQEDSAVYLCASSPSSGIIYEQYFGPGTRLTVT.

This chain uses TRBV7-2 with TRBJ1-2; TRBD1 matches at 8 bases. Germline-derived CDR1 and CDR2 are SGHTA and FQGNSA. The CDR3 consists of 15 residues. V was clipped by 9 bases and J by 7 bases; unmatched bases: 16. CDR3 sequence reads: CASTHTNYRGGGYTF. Written as DNA, the CDR3 is TGTGCCAGTACTCATACTAATTACAGGGGGGGTGGCTACACCTTC.

Details on this clonotype: A read error may produce the germline difference seen at one junction end. The V gene is TRBV2, the J gene TRBJ2-3; the match to TRBD2 covers 13 bases. Germline CDR1 SNHLY, CDR2 FYNNEI. The CDR3 runs 15 residues. DNA for the CDR3: TGTGCCAGCAGCTGGACTAGCGGGGGCACAGATACGCAGTTTTTT. Its protein is CASSWTSGGTDTQFF.

In this sample, this clonotype turned up many times. J is TRBJ2-2 and V is TRBV5-5; D tentatively fits TRBD1 or TRBD2 (5 bases each). CDR1 is SGHKS, CDR2 YYEKEE, per germline (reference sequence). The CDR3 totals 15 residues. Trimming took off 0 bases at V and 7 bases at J, with 13 bases between the two ends. In nucleotides, the CDR3 is TGTGCCAGCAGCTTGGGGGGCACGAGGGGCGGGGAGCTGTTTTTT. Protein product: CASSLGGTRGGELFF.

The chain couples TRBV12-3 or TRBV12-4 to TRBJ1-2, with D hard to call. The V end lost 4 bases, the J end lost 4 bases, and 7 bases lay between the germline ends. CDR3 length equals 12 residues. In nucleotides, the CDR3 is TGTGCCAGCAGTTCAACAGTCTATGGCTACACCTTC. Its translation: CASSSTVYGYTF.

Only a few counts were recorded for this clonotype. V gene TRBV10-3 combines with J gene TRBJ2-5; 8 positions match TRBD1. After removal of 7 bases from V and 5 bases from J, the junction contained 6 bases not matched to a gene. Per germline, CDR1 ENHRY and CDR2 SYGVKD. The CDR3 has 13 amino acids. The CDR3 bases are TGTGCCATCAAGAGACAGGGGATGGAGACCCAGTACTTC. As protein: CAIKRQGMETQYF.